Listed below are T cell receptor beta chains from one sample, sequenced in a study of blood T cell repertoires in COVID-19. Sequencing used immunoSEQ multiplex PCR; TCRdb keeps in-frame clones, though not all of them. The table records 150,000 to 200,000 clones, 90% to 95% of them present only once. Source material: peripheral blood. The source is a woman in her 50s with acute or convalescent COVID-19. Both conserved end residues are part of each CDR3. D genes are given only for firm matches. Expanded clones get a size class; other rows say once, few or many, or leave the size out.

CDR3aa: CASSSGYRGRRETQYF; CDR3nt: TGTGCCAGCAGCTCCGGCTACAGGGGCAGGAGAGAGACCCAGTACTTC; abundance: -; v_gene: TRBV7-6; d_gene: TRBD1; j_gene: TRBJ2-5
CDR3aa: CASSDDSTDAGHEQYF; CDR3nt: TGTGCCAGCAGTGATGACTCGACAGACGCTGGCCACGAGCAGTACTTC; abundance: -; v_gene: TRBV2; d_gene: -; j_gene: TRBJ2-7
CDR3aa: CASSSARFTRSYNEQFF; CDR3nt: TGTGCCAGCAGCTCTGCTCGCTTTACGAGGTCCTACAATGAGCAGTTCTTC; abundance: -; v_gene: TRBV5-6; d_gene: -; j_gene: TRBJ2-1
CDR3aa: CASSKGTSGGVDEQFF; CDR3nt: TGTGCCAGCAGCAAAGGGACTAGCGGGGGAGTAGATGAGCAGTTCTTC; abundance: few; v_gene: TRBV5-5; d_gene: TRBD2; j_gene: TRBJ2-1
CDR3aa: CASSPSGGEKLFF; CDR3nt: TGTGCCAGCAGCCCATCGGGAGGGGAAAAACTGTTTTTT; abundance: -; v_gene: TRBV7-9; d_gene: -; j_gene: TRBJ1-4
CDR3aa: CASSPLRGGGRTDTQYF; CDR3nt: TGTGCCAGCAGCCCCCTGAGGGGCGGGGGACGCACAGATACGCAGTATTTT; abundance: -; v_gene: TRBV7-8; d_gene: TRBD2; j_gene: TRBJ2-3
CDR3aa: CASSYRAGDNSPLHF; CDR3nt: TGTGCCAGCAGTTACAGGGCAGGGGATAATTCACCCCTCCACTTT; abundance: once; v_gene: TRBV6-5; d_gene: -; j_gene: TRBJ1-6
CDR3aa: CASSEFGTPRREKLFF; CDR3nt: TGTGCCAGCAGTGAGTTTGGCACCCCTCGTCGCGAAAAACTGTTTTTT; abundance: once; v_gene: TRBV25-1; d_gene: -; j_gene: TRBJ1-4
CDR3aa: CASSGPGQGAGELFF; CDR3nt: TGTGCCAGTAGTGGCCCGGGACAGGGAGCCGGGGAGCTGTTTTTT; abundance: -; v_gene: TRBV19; d_gene: TRBD1; j_gene: TRBJ2-2
CDR3aa: CAWTPQVYNSPLHF; CDR3nt: TGTGCCTGGACCCCCCAGGTGTATAATTCACCCCTCCACTTT; abundance: -; v_gene: TRBV30; d_gene: -; j_gene: TRBJ1-6
CDR3aa: CASSSGGGGLDTQYF; CDR3nt: TGTGCCAGCAGCTCCGGAGGGGGGGGCTTAGATACGCAGTATTTT; abundance: -; v_gene: TRBV7-9; d_gene: -; j_gene: TRBJ2-3
CDR3aa: CASNPSSGTGVNEAFF; CDR3nt: TGTGCCAGCAACCCTAGCTCCGGGACAGGGGTTAATGAAGCTTTCTTT; abundance: -; v_gene: TRBV28; d_gene: TRBD1; j_gene: TRBJ1-1
CDR3aa: CSAYITGEVTEAFF; CDR3nt: TGCAGCGCCTATATTACAGGGGAGGTAACTGAAGCTTTCTTT; abundance: -; v_gene: TRBV29-1; d_gene: TRBD1; j_gene: TRBJ1-1
CDR3aa: CASSYLPGLAGGPREQFF; CDR3nt: TGTGCCAGCAGTTACCTCCCGGGACTAGCGGGAGGGCCGCGAGAGCAGTTCTTC; abundance: -; v_gene: TRBV6-2/TRBV6-3; d_gene: TRBD2; j_gene: TRBJ2-1
CDR3aa: CASSSIYIGGTGTKETQYF; CDR3nt: TGTGCCAGCAGCTCTATTTATATAGGGGGGACAGGGACTAAAGAGACCCAGTACTTC; abundance: -; v_gene: TRBV7-2; d_gene: TRBD1; j_gene: TRBJ2-5
CDR3aa: CASSYSRGGQNTEAFF; CDR3nt: TGTGCCAGCAGTTACAGCCGAGGCGGACAGAACACTGAAGCTTTCTTT; abundance: -; v_gene: TRBV6-5; d_gene: -; j_gene: TRBJ1-1
CDR3aa: CACRYLGGTDTQYF; CDR3nt: TGTGCCTGTCGATACCTAGGGGGCACAGATACGCAGTATTTT; abundance: -; v_gene: TRBV30; d_gene: -; j_gene: TRBJ2-3
CDR3aa: CATSDPRGPAFF; CDR3nt: TGTGCCACCAGTGATCCCAGGGGGCCAGCTTTCTTT; abundance: -; v_gene: TRBV24-1; d_gene: TRBD1; j_gene: TRBJ1-1
CDR3aa: CASSRRTGEGYGYTF; CDR3nt: TGTGCCAGCAGCCGGAGGACAGGGGAGGGATACGGCTACACCTTC; abundance: -; v_gene: TRBV28; d_gene: TRBD1; j_gene: TRBJ1-2
CDR3aa: CASSTEGSYGEQYF; CDR3nt: TGTGCCAGCAGCACTGAGGGCAGCTACGGCGAGCAGTACTTC; abundance: -; v_gene: TRBV28; d_gene: -; j_gene: TRBJ2-7
CDR3aa: CASSKGGGGTEAFF; CDR3nt: TGTGCCAGCAGCAAAGGAGGGGGTGGAACTGAAGCTTTCTTT; abundance: -; v_gene: TRBV21-1; d_gene: -; j_gene: TRBJ1-1
CDR3aa: CASSVDFEEKYF; CDR3nt: TGTGCCAGCAGCGTAGACTTCGAAGAAAAGTACTTC; abundance: -; v_gene: TRBV5-6; d_gene: -; j_gene: TRBJ2-5
CDR3aa: CASSPGINSPLHF; CDR3nt: TGTGCCAGTTCACCGGGTATAAATTCACCCCTCCACTTT; abundance: -; v_gene: TRBV28; d_gene: -; j_gene: TRBJ1-6
CDR3aa: CASSLPSAGELFF; CDR3nt: TGTGCCAGCAGCTTGCCTAGTGCCGGGGAGCTGTTTTTT; abundance: -; v_gene: TRBV5-4; d_gene: -; j_gene: TRBJ2-2
CDR3aa: CATSDSSGVFATDTQYF; CDR3nt: TGTGCCACCAGTGATTCTTCCGGGGTCTTCGCCACAGATACGCAGTATTTT; abundance: -; v_gene: TRBV24-1; d_gene: -; j_gene: TRBJ2-3
CDR3aa: CASSLPRDKSSGELFF; CDR3nt: TGTGCCAGCAGCCTACCCCGGGACAAGTCATCCGGGGAGCTGTTTTTT; abundance: -; v_gene: TRBV7-3; d_gene: -; j_gene: TRBJ2-2
CDR3aa: CASSQGWTSGGQETQYF; CDR3nt: TGCGCCAGCAGCCAAGGGTGGACTAGCGGGGGCCAAGAGACCCAGTACTTC; abundance: -; v_gene: TRBV4-1; d_gene: TRBD2; j_gene: TRBJ2-5
CDR3aa: CASSLGQGAQEQYF; CDR3nt: TGTGCCAGCAGTTTAGGCCAGGGGGCGCAGGAGCAGTACTTC; abundance: -; v_gene: TRBV28; d_gene: TRBD1; j_gene: TRBJ2-7
CDR3aa: CASSDDGVNQPQHF; CDR3nt: TGTGCCAGCAGTGACGACGGGGTGAATCAGCCCCAGCATTTT; abundance: -; v_gene: TRBV25-1; d_gene: -; j_gene: TRBJ1-5
CDR3aa: CASSRGTMNTEAFF; CDR3nt: TGTGCCAGTTCAAGGGGAACAATGAACACTGAAGCTTTCTTT; abundance: -; v_gene: TRBV11-1; d_gene: -; j_gene: TRBJ1-1
CDR3aa: CASKTGTGDTGELFF; CDR3nt: TGCGCCAGTAAAACCGGGACAGGGGACACCGGGGAGCTGTTTTTT; abundance: -; v_gene: TRBV4-3; d_gene: TRBD1; j_gene: TRBJ2-2
CDR3aa: CASSEERLSQHF; CDR3nt: TGTGCCAGCAGTGAAGAGCGTTTGTCCCAGCATTTT; abundance: -; v_gene: TRBV6-1; d_gene: -; j_gene: TRBJ1-5
CDR3aa: CASSFPAEDTIYF; CDR3nt: TGTGCCAGCAGTTTCCCGGCGGAGGACACCATATATTTT; abundance: -; v_gene: TRBV28; d_gene: -; j_gene: TRBJ1-3
CDR3aa: CASRTLRMNTEAFF; CDR3nt: TGTGCCAGCAGAACCCTGAGAATGAACACTGAAGCTTTCTTT; abundance: -; v_gene: TRBV6-5; d_gene: -; j_gene: TRBJ1-1
CDR3aa: CATSDFDRDSYNEQFF; CDR3nt: TGTGCCACCAGTGATTTTGATCGAGACAGCTACAATGAGCAGTTCTTC; abundance: many; v_gene: TRBV24-1; d_gene: -; j_gene: TRBJ2-1
CDR3aa: CASSRQGFTYSNQPQHF; CDR3nt: TGTGCCAGTAGTAGACAGGGATTCACTTATAGCAATCAGCCCCAGCATTTT; abundance: -; v_gene: TRBV19; d_gene: TRBD1; j_gene: TRBJ1-5
CDR3aa: CASSLTRNYGYTF; CDR3nt: TGTGCCAGCAGCTTAACCAGAAACTATGGCTACACCTTC; abundance: -; v_gene: TRBV7-2; d_gene: -; j_gene: TRBJ1-2
CDR3aa: CASSDRDGQPQHF; CDR3nt: TGTGCCAGCTCAGACAGGGATGGTCAGCCCCAGCATTTT; abundance: few; v_gene: TRBV18; d_gene: TRBD1; j_gene: TRBJ1-5
CDR3aa: CASSIEGTSDSREQYF; CDR3nt: TGTGCCAGTAGTATAGAAGGGACTAGCGATTCAAGAGAGCAGTACTTC; abundance: -; v_gene: TRBV19; d_gene: TRBD2; j_gene: TRBJ2-7
CDR3aa: CASSFMGQGLGTQYF; CDR3nt: TGCGCCAGCAGCTTTATGGGGCAGGGTCTGGGTACGCAGTATTTT; abundance: -; v_gene: TRBV5-1; d_gene: -; j_gene: TRBJ2-3
CDR3aa: CASSSSGLDSGYGYTF; CDR3nt: TGTGCCAGCAGCTCCTCCGGCCTAGACTCAGGGTATGGCTACACCTTC; abundance: -; v_gene: TRBV7-9; d_gene: -; j_gene: TRBJ1-2
CDR3aa: CASSFGDGYTF; CDR3nt: TGTGCCAGCAGTTTCGGGGATGGCTACACCTTC; abundance: once; v_gene: TRBV28; d_gene: -; j_gene: TRBJ1-2
CDR3aa: CASSIDGGEWQPQHF; CDR3nt: TGTGCCAGTAGTATAGATGGGGGGGAATGGCAGCCCCAGCATTTT; abundance: few; v_gene: TRBV19; d_gene: -; j_gene: TRBJ1-5
CDR3aa: CATSTGNTIYF; CDR3nt: TGTGCCACCAGTACAGGGAACACCATATATTTT; abundance: -; v_gene: TRBV15; d_gene: -; j_gene: TRBJ1-3
CDR3aa: CASRPTGGGNTEAFF; CDR3nt: TGTGCCAGCAGACCCACTGGGGGGGGCAACACTGAAGCTTTCTTT; abundance: once; v_gene: TRBV7-9; d_gene: -; j_gene: TRBJ1-1
CDR3aa: CASSAREGGFGETQYF; CDR3nt: TGTGCCAGCAGTGCCCGGGAGGGAGGTTTTGGAGAGACCCAGTACTTC; abundance: -; v_gene: TRBV6-2/TRBV6-3; d_gene: TRBD2; j_gene: TRBJ2-5
CDR3aa: CASSEPGQGRYSNQPQHF; CDR3nt: TGTGCCAGCAGTGAACCTGGACAGGGTAGATATAGCAATCAGCCCCAGCATTTT; abundance: -; v_gene: TRBV6-1; d_gene: TRBD1; j_gene: TRBJ1-5
CDR3aa: CASRTVKLNQPQHF; CDR3nt: TGTGCCAGTAGGACAGTCAAACTCAATCAGCCCCAGCATTTT; abundance: -; v_gene: TRBV28; d_gene: -; j_gene: TRBJ1-5
CDR3aa: CASSLAPRTGTEKLFF; CDR3nt: TGCGCCAGCAGCTTGGCCCCAAGGACAGGAACCGAAAAACTGTTTTTT; abundance: -; v_gene: TRBV5-1; d_gene: TRBD1; j_gene: TRBJ1-4
CDR3aa: CASSLVPLAGEAGELFF; CDR3nt: TGTGCCAGCAGCTTGGTGCCGCTAGCGGGAGAGGCCGGGGAGCTGTTTTTT; abundance: -; v_gene: TRBV5-6; d_gene: TRBD2; j_gene: TRBJ2-2
CDR3aa: CASSQDRATGTEAFF; CDR3nt: TGCGCCAGCAGCCAAGACCGAGCGACAGGAACTGAAGCTTTCTTT; abundance: -; v_gene: TRBV4-3; d_gene: -; j_gene: TRBJ1-1
CDR3aa: CASSSGTGSYEQYF; CDR3nt: TGCGCCAGCAGCTCCGGGACAGGCTCCTACGAGCAGTACTTC; abundance: -; v_gene: TRBV5-1; d_gene: TRBD1; j_gene: TRBJ2-7
CDR3aa: CASRAPGPDTQYF; CDR3nt: TGTGCCAGCAGGGCCCCAGGCCCAGATACGCAGTATTTT; abundance: -; v_gene: TRBV5-6; d_gene: -; j_gene: TRBJ2-3
CDR3aa: CASSIGTKGTQYF; CDR3nt: TGTGCCAGTAGTATAGGGACTAAGGGGACCCAGTACTTC; abundance: -; v_gene: TRBV19; d_gene: -; j_gene: TRBJ2-5